This T cell receptor (beta chain) was documented in a study of T cell responses to AZD1222 COVID-19 vaccine. Profiling relied on immunoSEQ multiplex PCR, and the TCRdb table lists in-frame clones only, not all of them. The profile shows 150,000 to 200,000 clones, roughly 90% of them singletons. V gave up 2 bases and J gave up 7 bases, with 15 bases separating them. Germline loops: CDR1 GTSNPN, CDR2 SVGIG (reference sequence). The CDR3 is 14 residues long. The sample consisted of peripheral blood, taken on day 0 of AZD1222 vaccination. This TCR came from an adult in good health. The chain joins TRBV30 to TRBJ1-5; possibly TRBD1 for D (5 bases). The CDR3 nucleotides read TGTGCCTGGAGTAGAGGAGGGGCGGGACAGCCCCAGCATTTT. This encodes CAWSRGGAGQPQHF.